This T cell receptor (beta chain) was recorded in a study of T cell responses to AZD1222 COVID-19 vaccine. General study points: Increases in Spike-specific TCR breadth and depth were seen after two AZD1222 doses.

V was trimmed by 4 bases and J by 2 bases, leaving 22 bases between them. Germline-derived CDR1 and CDR2 are LGHNA and YNFKEQ. CDR3 length equals 18 residues. The table came from immunoSEQ multiplex PCR; TCRdb's copy has only in-frame clones and leaves some out. The sample shows 130,000 to 150,000 clones, just under 95% of them seen only once. This clone has only a few counts. The target antigen is unknown. The material was peripheral blood, obtained after recovery from COVID-19. The clonotype comes from an adult who had recovered from COVID-19. The V gene is TRBV4-2, the J gene TRBJ2-3; tentatively, D is TRBD2 (7 bases). CDR3 region: CASSPGVGLAEHTDTQYF. Written as DNA, the CDR3 is TGTGCCAGCAGCCCAGGGGTGGGGCTAGCGGAGCACACAGATACGCAGTATTTT.